These 18 T cell receptor beta chains share one sample of origin, sequenced in a study of post-analysis software for immune sequencing data. Broader study findings: About 5 TRBV segments were more frequent in patients than controls; TRBV5-6, TRBV5-1 and TRBV20-1 belonged to this group.

Their cognate antigens are unknown. Unique molecular identifiers tagged the TCR beta cDNA libraries. Each CDR3 protein gets one entry after TCRdb re-called the PCR reads with MiXCR. The data hold 650,000 to 900,000 distinct CDR3 sequences, with about 43% observed a single time. The sample comprised blood. The receptors stem from a girl between 5 and 17 years old with multiple sclerosis.

The gene calls are TRBV29-1 and TRBJ2-5; 12 nucleotides agree with TRBD2. The tail of the sequence fits TRBJ2-7 better, so the J call may be wrong. CDR3 length: 15 residues. Germline CDR1 SQVTM, CDR2 ANQGSEA. For the CDR3, the DNA is TGCAGCGTGTCTAGCGGGAGGGCCTCGCTCCACGAGCAGTACTTC. This codes for CSVSSGRASLHEQYF.

The chain links TRBV6-1 to TRBJ1-1, with D unresolved. The CDR3 is 13 residues long. Trimming took off 4 bases at V and 8 bases at J, with 14 bases between the two ends. CDR1 and CDR2 (germline): MNHNS, SASEGT. Written as DNA, the CDR3 is TGTGCCAGCAGTGCCCTGAGGGTAGTAGAAGCTTTCTTT. It specifies CASSALRVVEAFF.

This clonotype was detected only a few times. The chain is built from TRBV20-1 and TRBJ2-4, with D perhaps matching TRBD2 (6 bases). The J call may be wrong; the DNA end is better matched by TRBJ2-7. The CDR3 runs to 13 residues. Per the germline V gene, CDR1 is DFQATT and CDR2 is SNEGSKA (reference sequence). The CDR3 bases are TGCAGTGCACATACCAGGAGGGGATACGAGCAGTACTTC. Its translation is CSAHTRRGYEQYF.

This clonotype came up a few times. The rearrangement joins TRBV29-1 to TRBJ2-7; D not resolved. Per germline, CDR1 SQVTM and CDR2 ANQGSEA. The length of the CDR3 is 11 residues. The germline V and J ends were trimmed by 7 bases and 4 bases, with 11 bases remaining between them. The CDR3 DNA follows: TGCAGCGCCCTTGGGTCTTACGAGCAGTACTTC. Protein: CSALGSYEQYF.

In this sample, this clonotype turned up a few times. The rearrangement links TRBV5-1 to TRBJ2-6; D is unresolved. CDR3 length: 13 amino acids. Between the trimmed V and J ends, which lost 4 bases and 4 bases, there was a span of 6 bases. Germline V lookup: CDR1 SGHRS, CDR2 YFSETQ. CDR3 sequence reads: CASSQAGANVLTF. The CDR3, as DNA: TGCGCCAGCAGCCAGGCGGGGGCCAACGTCCTGACTTTC.

This chain joins TRBV5-1 and TRBJ2-5; 13 bases are a match to TRBD2. Germline V gives CDR1 SGHRS, CDR2 YFSETQ. Trimming at V came to 3 bases and at J to 1 base, leaving 6 bases not matched to a gene. This CDR3 region has 17 residues. Written as DNA, the CDR3 is TGCGCCAGCAGCTGGGGGACTAGCGGGGATTTCCAAGAGACCCAGTACTTC. Its protein product is CASSWGTSGDFQETQYF. Drawing the rest from reference TRBV5-1 and TRBJ2-5, the complete variable domain is KAGVTQTPRYLIKTRGQQVTLSCSPISGHRSVSWYQQTPGQGLQFLFEYFSETQRNKGNFPGRFSGRQFSNSRSEMNVSTLELGDSALYLCASSWGTSGDFQETQYFGPGTRLLVL.

This clonotype was found a few times. This rearrangement joins TRBV19 to TRBJ2-6, with D hard to call. Deletions cut 8 bases from V and 3 bases from J, with 8 bases between. The CDR3 runs to 13 residues. Germline V CDR1 and CDR2: LNHDA, SQIVND (reference sequence). CDR3 region: CASRVGGANVLTF. DNA of the CDR3: TGTGCCAGTCGTGTCGGTGGGGCCAACGTCCTGACTTTC.

The chain's CDR3 is CASSYTRDRVEVIYGYTF. In nucleotides, the CDR3 is TGTGCCAGCAGTTACACCCGGGACAGGGTTGAGGTGATCTATGGCTACACCTTC. The chain couples TRBV28 to TRBJ1-2, with 9 bases fitting TRBD1. Germline V gene lookup returns CDR1 MDHEN and CDR2 SYDVKM. V trimming: 4 bases; J trimming: 4 bases; junction bases outside the gene matches: 16. The CDR3 sequence is 18 residues long.

The chain recombines TRBV7-2 with TRBJ2-3, with 9 nucleotides matching TRBD1. Germline values: CDR1 SGHTA, CDR2 FQGNSA. J lost 6 bases, V lost 5 bases, and 12 bases had no gene match. The CDR3 totals 16 residues. CDR3 amino acids: CASSPSGQGTGDTQYF. Written as DNA, the CDR3 is TGTGCCAGCAGCCCCTCCGGACAGGGGACAGGCGATACGCAGTATTTT.

The DNA of the CDR3 is TGCGCCAGCAGCTACTGGACGGGGAGAGTTGCGGGAGCGGGCTACGAGCAGTACTTC. This codes for CASSYWTGRVAGAGYEQYF. This chain connects TRBV5-1 to TRBJ2-7; 7 nucleotides agree with TRBD2. This CDR3 region has 19 residues. Unmatched junction bases numbered 21, after V lost 3 bases and J lost 3 bases. CDR1 is SGHRS, CDR2 YFSETQ, per germline.

This clonotype has more than one count but fewer than ten. This chain connects TRBV18 to TRBJ2-7, with 8 bases lining up with TRBD1. J was trimmed by 2 bases and V by 5 bases; bases with no gene match: 8. Germline V gives CDR1 KGHSH, CDR2 LQKENI. This CDR3 is built from 15 residues. The CDR3 is CASSSAGTGAYEQYF. For the CDR3, the DNA is TGTGCCAGCTCATCGGCCGGGACAGGCGCCTACGAGCAGTACTTC.

The CDR3 here is CASSLSAGQLSYNEQFF. The CDR3 bases are TGTGCCAGCAGTTTATCCGCCGGACAGTTGTCCTACAATGAGCAGTTCTTC. The chain links TRBV12-3 or TRBV12-4 to TRBJ2-1; tentatively, D is TRBD1 (6 bases). The CDR3 runs to 17 residues. V lost 2 bases to trimming and J lost 1 base, with 15 bases between them.

V is TRBV24-1 and J is TRBJ2-5, with a tentative D call TRBD1 (5 bases). The J call may be wrong; the DNA end is better matched by TRBJ2-7. Germline V gives CDR1 KGHDR, CDR2 SFDVKD. The CDR3 has 15 amino acids. Written as DNA, the CDR3 is TGTGCCACCAGTGATTTTTACAGGTATGGGGACGAGCAGTACTTC. Encoded protein: CATSDFYRYGDEQYF.

This sequence joins TRBV14 and TRBJ2-5; D gene ambiguous. Germline CDR1 and CDR2: SGHDN and FVKESK. Trimming removed 3 bases at V and 5 bases at J, with 10 bases between. The CDR3 spans 13 residues. In DNA form, the CDR3 reads TGTGCCAGCAGCCAGCCCAATGTGGAGACCCAGTACTTC. It specifies CASSQPNVETQYF.

The rearrangement links TRBV11-3 to TRBJ1-1; D remains unclear. CDR3 length: 14 amino acids. The germline CDR1 and CDR2 sequences are SGHNT and YENEEA. V lost 3 bases and J 0 bases, leaving 8 bases between the germline ends. CDR3 protein: CASSFPQLNTEAFF. DNA of the CDR3: TGTGCCAGCAGCTTCCCGCAGCTGAACACTGAAGCTTTCTTT. The variable domain in full, completed from reference TRBV11-3 and TRBJ1-1, reads EAGVVQSPRYKIIEKKQPVAFWCNPISGHNTLYWYLQNLGQGPELLIRYENEEAVDDSQLPKDRFSAERLKGVDSTLKIQPAELGDSAVYLCASSFPQLNTEAFFGQGTRLTVV.

V and J are TRBV12-3 or TRBV12-4 and TRBJ2-1, with D perhaps TRBD2 (6 bases). The CDR3 is made up of 15 amino acids. The V and J ends lost 6 bases and 8 bases respectively, with 20 bases between them. The CDR3 spells CASSAGSTRRDEQFF. Written as DNA, the CDR3 is TGTGCCAGCAGCGCGGGGAGTACACGTCGTGATGAGCAGTTCTTC.

The gene calls are TRBV20-1 and TRBJ1-2; the match to TRBD1 covers 7 bases. The V and J ends lost 6 bases and 10 bases, in that order; junction bases with no gene match: 8. CDR1 is DFQATT, CDR2 SNEGSKA, per germline (reference sequence). The CDR3 sequence is 11 residues long. CDR3 nucleotide sequence: TGCAGTGCGAGGACAGGCCCTAACTACACCTTC. Translated, it gives CSARTGPNYTF.

This clonotype appeared a few times. V usage is TRBV7-9 and J usage is TRBJ2-5, with 8 bases lining up with TRBD1. CDR1 and CDR2 from the germline V gene are SEHNR and FQNEAQ (reference sequence). There are 14 residues in the CDR3. Trimming took 2 bases from V and 7 from J; bases not matched to a gene: 6. This chain's CDR3 is CASSLRQGYGTQYF. CDR3 coding DNA: TGTGCCAGCAGCTTACGACAGGGGTACGGGACCCAGTACTTC.